Listed below are T cell receptor beta chains from one sample, sequenced in a study of regulatory T cells in long-lasting Graves disease. MiXCR was run by TCRdb on the multiplex PCR reads, yielding one entry per CDR3 protein. The sample yields fewer than 650,000 distinct CDR3 sequences, approximately 15% seen once. These data were also reused for a study on T cells in Graves' hyperthyroidism and ophthalmopathy.

This material consisted of peripheral blood mononuclear cells (PBMCs), taken at new diagnosis, from a patient treated with antithyroid drugs. These receptors came from a woman under 40 with Graves disease. The conserved cysteine and the conserved F or W are not part of the CDR3 here. The order of the fields is V gene, J gene, CDR3 protein.

V gene: TRBV7-3
J gene: TRBJ2-3
CDR3 protein: ASSLAVTSTDTQY

V gene: TRBV5-4
J gene: TRBJ1-2
CDR3 protein: ASSLPPGAYGYT

V gene: TRBV20-1
J gene: TRBJ1-2
CDR3 protein: SALRTGNVGYT

V gene: TRBV28
J gene: TRBJ2-2
CDR3 protein: ASTARQNGASGELF

V gene: TRBV28
J gene: TRBJ2-7
CDR3 protein: ASRLGQGPYEQY

V gene: TRBV25-1
J gene: TRBJ1-6
CDR3 protein: ASSAWTGGESLH

V gene: TRBV6-4
J gene: TRBJ2-2
CDR3 protein: ASSDDGSTGELF

V gene: TRBV19
J gene: TRBJ2-7
CDR3 protein: ASSRPGLAVGPYEQY

V gene: TRBV7-6
J gene: TRBJ1-2
CDR3 protein: ASSFSAEHPYT

V gene: TRBV20-1
J gene: NA
CDR3 protein: SARGQGLWDEQY

V gene: TRBV28
J gene: TRBJ1-2
CDR3 protein: ASTRQRDYGYT

V gene: TRBV6-1
J gene: TRBJ2-1
CDR3 protein: ASRPTAGRTPLGSYNEQF

V gene: TRBV3-1
J gene: TRBJ1-3
CDR3 protein: ASSPGTGGGNTIY

V gene: TRBV19
J gene: TRBJ1-1
CDR3 protein: ASRLPGQGQKSTEAF

V gene: TRBV5-1
J gene: TRBJ1-5
CDR3 protein: ASSAGQGMSYEQYFGPGQPQH

V gene: TRBV18
J gene: TRBJ2-5
CDR3 protein: ASSPSGLQIQETQY

V gene: TRBV7-2
J gene: TRBJ2-1
CDR3 protein: ASSLFSEQF

V gene: TRBV7-8
J gene: TRBJ1-5
CDR3 protein: ASSLGLGQPQH

V gene: TRBV28
J gene: TRBJ1-5
CDR3 protein: ATTHISGVQPQH

V gene: TRBV3-1
J gene: TRBJ1-3
CDR3 protein: ASSSSTVKTY

V gene: TRBV15
J gene: TRBJ2-5
CDR3 protein: ATSVGRGTQETQY

V gene: TRBV18
J gene: TRBJ2-7
CDR3 protein: ASSPGSRGTYEQY

V gene: TRBV7-9
J gene: TRBJ1-2
CDR3 protein: ASSFGGLRGYT

V gene: TRBV19
J gene: TRBJ1-2
CDR3 protein: ASNTRWESYGYT

V gene: TRBV20-1
J gene: TRBJ2-1
CDR3 protein: SASPGFHNEQF

V gene: TRBV9
J gene: TRBJ2-7
CDR3 protein: ASSVDFAGGSYEQY

V gene: TRBV10-2
J gene: TRBJ2-7
CDR3 protein: ASRGRGGTASSYEQY

V gene: TRBV15
J gene: TRBJ1-5
CDR3 protein: ATSIDRGVNQPQH

V gene: TRBV30
J gene: TRBJ1-4
CDR3 protein: AVVGGEHEKLF

V gene: TRBV2
J gene: TRBJ2-7
CDR3 protein: ASSEAPVSLSYEQY

V gene: TRBV28
J gene: TRBJ1-6
CDR3 protein: ASSLTVGSPLH

V gene: TRBV11-2
J gene: TRBJ2-5
CDR3 protein: ASSLVGLGETQY

V gene: TRBV2
J gene: TRBJ2-7
CDR3 protein: ASRNQGSSYEQY

V gene: TRBV15
J gene: TRBJ2-3
CDR3 protein: ATSSSPLASTDTQY

V gene: TRBV28
J gene: TRBJ2-7
CDR3 protein: ASRPDKPSYEQY

V gene: TRBV6-1
J gene: TRBJ2-7
CDR3 protein: ASRDPGQGTYEQY

V gene: TRBV9
J gene: TRBJ1-2
CDR3 protein: ASSVDPGTYGYT

V gene: TRBV2
J gene: TRBJ1-6
CDR3 protein: ASSLDRDNSPLH

V gene: TRBV7-2
J gene: TRBJ2-3
CDR3 protein: ASSFINEGTDTQY

V gene: TRBV5-1
J gene: TRBJ1-3
CDR3 protein: ASSLDRPSGNTIY

V gene: TRBV12-3/TRBV12-4
J gene: TRBJ2-1
CDR3 protein: ASSLQVSYNEQF

V gene: TRBV18
J gene: TRBJ2-2
CDR3 protein: ASSPQEAGAGELF

V gene: TRBV7-9
J gene: TRBJ1-6
CDR3 protein: ASSLDSPNSPLH

V gene: TRBV28
J gene: TRBJ2-1
CDR3 protein: AIRSSYNEQF

V gene: TRBV11-2
J gene: TRBJ2-7
CDR3 protein: ASSTLDRGQNPYEQY

V gene: TRBV6-1
J gene: TRBJ2-1
CDR3 protein: ASREESSGIGNEQF

V gene: TRBV30
J gene: TRBJ2-3
CDR3 protein: AWSRDRLVDTQY

V gene: TRBV5-5
J gene: TRBJ2-5
CDR3 protein: ASSRQGARETQY

V gene: TRBV30
J gene: TRBJ1-4
CDR3 protein: AWRKQLNEKLF

V gene: TRBV28
J gene: TRBJ1-3
CDR3 protein: ATTVGNTIY

V gene: TRBV6-1
J gene: TRBJ2-4
CDR3 protein: ASSLRQDPIIQY

V gene: TRBV12-3/TRBV12-4
J gene: TRBJ2-1
CDR3 protein: ASSSTGPGEQF

V gene: TRBV20-1
J gene: TRBJ2-7
CDR3 protein: SARDMLTTRSSYEQY